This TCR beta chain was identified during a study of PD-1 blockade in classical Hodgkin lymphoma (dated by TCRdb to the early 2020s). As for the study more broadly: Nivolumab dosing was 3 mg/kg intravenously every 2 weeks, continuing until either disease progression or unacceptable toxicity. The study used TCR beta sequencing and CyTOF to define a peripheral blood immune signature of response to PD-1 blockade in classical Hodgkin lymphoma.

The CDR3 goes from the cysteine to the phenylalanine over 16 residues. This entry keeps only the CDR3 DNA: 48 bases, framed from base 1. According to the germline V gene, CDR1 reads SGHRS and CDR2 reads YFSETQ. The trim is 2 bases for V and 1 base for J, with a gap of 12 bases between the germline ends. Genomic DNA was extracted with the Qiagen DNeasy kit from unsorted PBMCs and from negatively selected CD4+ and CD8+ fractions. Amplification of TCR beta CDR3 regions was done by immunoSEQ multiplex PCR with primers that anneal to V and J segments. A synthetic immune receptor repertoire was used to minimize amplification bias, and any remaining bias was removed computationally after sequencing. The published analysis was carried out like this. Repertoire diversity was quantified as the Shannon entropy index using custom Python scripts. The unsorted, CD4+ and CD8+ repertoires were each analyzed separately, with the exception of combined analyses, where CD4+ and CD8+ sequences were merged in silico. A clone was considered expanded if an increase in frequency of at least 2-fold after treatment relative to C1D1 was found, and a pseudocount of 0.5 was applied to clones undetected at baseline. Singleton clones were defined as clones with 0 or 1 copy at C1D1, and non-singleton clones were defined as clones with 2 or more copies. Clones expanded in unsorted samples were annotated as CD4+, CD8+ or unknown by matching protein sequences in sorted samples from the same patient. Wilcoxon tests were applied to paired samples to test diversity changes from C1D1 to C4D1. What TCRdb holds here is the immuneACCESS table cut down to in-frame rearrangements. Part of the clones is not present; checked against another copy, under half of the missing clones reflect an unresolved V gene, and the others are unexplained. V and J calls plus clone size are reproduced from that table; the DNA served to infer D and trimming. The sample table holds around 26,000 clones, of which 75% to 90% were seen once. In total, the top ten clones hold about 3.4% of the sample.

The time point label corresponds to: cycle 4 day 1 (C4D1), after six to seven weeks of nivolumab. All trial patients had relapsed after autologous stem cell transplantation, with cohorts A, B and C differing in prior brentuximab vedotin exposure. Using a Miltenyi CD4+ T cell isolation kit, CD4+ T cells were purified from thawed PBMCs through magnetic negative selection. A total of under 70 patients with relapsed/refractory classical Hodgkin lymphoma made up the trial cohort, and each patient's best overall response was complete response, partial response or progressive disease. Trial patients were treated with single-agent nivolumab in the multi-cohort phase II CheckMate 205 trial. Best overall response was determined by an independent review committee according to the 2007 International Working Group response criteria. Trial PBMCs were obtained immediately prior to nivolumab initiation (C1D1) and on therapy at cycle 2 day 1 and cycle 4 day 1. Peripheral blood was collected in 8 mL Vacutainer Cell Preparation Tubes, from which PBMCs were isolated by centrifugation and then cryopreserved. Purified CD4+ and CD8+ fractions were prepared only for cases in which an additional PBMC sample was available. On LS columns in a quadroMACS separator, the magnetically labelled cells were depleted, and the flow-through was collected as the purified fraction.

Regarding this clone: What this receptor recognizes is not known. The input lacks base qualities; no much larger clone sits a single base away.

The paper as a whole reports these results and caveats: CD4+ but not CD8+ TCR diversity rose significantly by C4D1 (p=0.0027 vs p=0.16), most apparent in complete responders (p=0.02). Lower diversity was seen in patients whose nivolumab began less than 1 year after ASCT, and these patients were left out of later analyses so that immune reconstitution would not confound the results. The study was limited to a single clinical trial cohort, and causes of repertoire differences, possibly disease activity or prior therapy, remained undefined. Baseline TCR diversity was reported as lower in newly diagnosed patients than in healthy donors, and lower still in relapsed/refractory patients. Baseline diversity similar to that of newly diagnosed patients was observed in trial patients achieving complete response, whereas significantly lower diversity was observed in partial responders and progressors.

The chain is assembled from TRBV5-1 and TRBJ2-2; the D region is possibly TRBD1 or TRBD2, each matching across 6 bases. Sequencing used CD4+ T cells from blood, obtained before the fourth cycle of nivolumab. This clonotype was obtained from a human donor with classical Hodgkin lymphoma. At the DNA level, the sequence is TGCGCCAGCAGCTTAAACGGGGGCCTGAACACCGGGGAGCTGTTTTTT. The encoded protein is CASSLNGGLNTGELFF.